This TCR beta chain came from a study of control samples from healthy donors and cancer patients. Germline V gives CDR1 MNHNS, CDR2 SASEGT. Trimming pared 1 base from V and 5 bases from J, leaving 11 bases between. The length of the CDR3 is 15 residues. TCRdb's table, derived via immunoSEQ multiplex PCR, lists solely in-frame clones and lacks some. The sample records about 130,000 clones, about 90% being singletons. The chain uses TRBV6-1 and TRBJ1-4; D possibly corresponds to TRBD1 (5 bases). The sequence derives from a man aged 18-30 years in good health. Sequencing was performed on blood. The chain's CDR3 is CASSEGVGGNEKLFF. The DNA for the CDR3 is TGTGCCAGCAGTGAAGGGGTGGGGGGAAATGAAAAACTGTTTTTT.